The clone carrying this TCR beta chain was seen only a few times. What it binds is not known. The sample is drawn from a study of breast tumors, draining lymph nodes, adjacent tissues. Overall study results and limits: Tumor T cell lymph node origin was a supported hypothesis, not proven. Luminal-like breast cancer showed significantly higher tumor–nontumor repertoire similarity than basal-like. Compared with lymph nodes, tumors were less diverse; compared with nontumor tissue, more. Data fit most tumor T cells coming from lymph node, expanding in tumor.

TCRdb analysed the multiplex PCR reads with MiXCR anew, one entry per CDR3 protein. Of over 150,000 distinct CDR3 sequences in the sample, over 25% were seen once. From germline, CDR1 is MNHEY and CDR2 SVGAGI. This CDR3 is 13 amino acids long. V dropped 5 bases and J dropped 7 bases, with 12 bases sitting between them. The lymph nodes were axillary draining lymph nodes from breast cancer patients. The TCR comes from a female donor with breast cancer. Some clones in this sample may be carry-over from other donors' samples. The specimen was axillary lymph node tissue. The chain has TRBV6-5 and TRBJ2-1, with D perhaps matching TRBD2 (6 bases). The CDR3 region has the DNA TGTGCCAGCAGTCACCTACGGGGGAATGAGCAGTTCTTC. Translation: CASSHLRGNEQFF.